The present entry profiles one TCR beta chain with its context. This CDR3 has 14 amino acids. Looked up from germline, CDR1 is MDHEN and CDR2 is SYDVKM. The ends were cut back, 5 bases at V and 4 bases at J, with 12 bases in the middle. The data stem from a study of T cell changes during pregnancy in multiple sclerosis. Measured with immunoSEQ multiplex PCR; TCRdb has only the in-frame clones, and not every one. The sample yields 120,000 or so clones, about 94% seen once. The chain links TRBV28 to TRBJ2-1; tentative D call: TRBD2 (6 bases). This receptor was identified in a female donor with multiple sclerosis, enrolled in a pregnancy study. Source: peripheral blood, taken before pregnancy. CDR3 sequence (DNA): TGTGCCAGCAGTAACGGGGGAAGTTACAATGAGCAGTTCTTC. Protein: CASSNGGSYNEQFF.